The T cell receptor (beta chain) under discussion was sequenced for a study of blood T cell repertoires in COVID-19. About the research overall: Specimens from acute and convalescent COVID-19 originated in the United States, Italy and Spain. The analysed material was cDNA or gDNA that came from T cells, B-cell-depleted T cells, or PBMCs.

During active infection, Seattle patients enrolled and were then monitored through disease. Per the original data handling: Nucleated cell counts were estimated from reference gene primer amplification. Sequenced by immunoSEQ multiplex PCR; TCRdb stores in-frame clones only, minus some. V, J and clone size are those of that table, while D and trimming were read from the DNA. The sample comprises more than 60,000 clones, 70% to 85% of which are singletons, and approximately 12% rests with the top ten. Sequenced sample: peripheral blood. The source of this sequence is a man aged 45-65 years with COVID-19, enrolled during active disease.

The CDR3 nucleotides are TGTGCCAGCAGCCAGGGGGCGCATCAGCCCCAGCATTTT. It encodes CASSQGAHQPQHF. The chain recombines TRBV11-2 with TRBJ1-5, with TRBD1 matching 8 bases. CDR3 length: 13 amino acids. CDR1 is SGHAT and CDR2 is FQNNGV in the germline V gene. J was trimmed by 5 bases and V by 5 bases; bases with no gene match: 2.